The rows below give T cell receptor beta chains drawn from one sample of a study of shared clonotypes between healthy human individuals. The protocol was immunoSEQ multiplex PCR, while the TCRdb copy is restricted to in-frame clones and leaves out a portion. The sample records 2,500,000 or so clones, more than 85% being singletons. Sequencing was performed on naive CD4+ T cells from PBMCs. All receptors derive from a man between 18 and 29 years old in good health. Some clones in this sample may be carry-over from other donors' samples. Both conserved end residues are part of each CDR3. The D gene is left open where the match is weak. Size tells how often a clone was seen (once, few, many) or the class of an expanded clone, and some rows leave it out.

clone size: .
D gene: TRBD2
V gene: TRBV7-2
J gene: TRBJ2-7
CDR3 DNA: TGTGCCAGCAGCTTATACGTAGCGGGAGGCTCCTACGAGCAGTACTTC
CDR3 protein: CASSLYVAGGSYEQYF

clone size: few
D gene: .
V gene: TRBV7-9
J gene: TRBJ1-1
CDR3 DNA: TGTGCCAGCAGCTTAGTTCCGTACACTGAAGCTTTCTTT
CDR3 protein: CASSLVPYTEAFF

clone size: once
D gene: TRBD2
V gene: TRBV27
J gene: TRBJ2-3
CDR3 DNA: TGTGCCAGCAGTATCCTAGCGGGTGGGGCAGATACGCAGTATTTT
CDR3 protein: CASSILAGGADTQYF

clone size: .
D gene: .
V gene: TRBV4-1
J gene: TRBJ2-6
CDR3 DNA: TGCGCCAGCAGCCAAGGTGAAGGTGGGGCCAACGTCCTGACTTTC
CDR3 protein: CASSQGEGGANVLTF

clone size: .
D gene: TRBD1
V gene: TRBV27
J gene: TRBJ2-7
CDR3 DNA: TGTGCCAGCAGTACCCGCCCGGGACAGGGGATCTACGAGCAGTACTTC
CDR3 protein: CASSTRPGQGIYEQYF

clone size: .
D gene: TRBD1
V gene: TRBV19
J gene: TRBJ2-5
CDR3 DNA: TGTGCCAGTAGTCGGGACAGGGAAGGAGAGACCCAGTACTTC
CDR3 protein: CASSRDREGETQYF

clone size: .
D gene: .
V gene: TRBV5-6
J gene: TRBJ1-2
CDR3 DNA: TGTGCCAGCAGCTTAGTAATTCAGGGCCGGGGCTACACCTTC
CDR3 protein: CASSLVIQGRGYTF

clone size: .
D gene: .
V gene: TRBV5-4
J gene: TRBJ2-1
CDR3 DNA: TGTGCCAGCAGCTCACAGGGACGGAACAATGAGCAGTTCTTC
CDR3 protein: CASSSQGRNNEQFF

clone size: .
D gene: .
V gene: TRBV6-5
J gene: TRBJ1-2
CDR3 DNA: TGTGCCAGCACCAAGACAGCCCGCTATGGCTACACCTTC
CDR3 protein: CASTKTARYGYTF

clone size: few
D gene: TRBD1
V gene: TRBV5-1
J gene: TRBJ2-2
CDR3 DNA: TGCGCCAGCAGCCTGGGACAGACGAACACCGGGGAGCTGTTTTTT
CDR3 protein: CASSLGQTNTGELFF

clone size: .
D gene: .
V gene: TRBV5-1
J gene: TRBJ2-7
CDR3 DNA: TGCGCCAGCAGCCCCGCGAGTTGGTACGAGCAGTACTTC
CDR3 protein: CASSPASWYEQYF

clone size: .
D gene: TRBD1
V gene: TRBV7-3
J gene: TRBJ1-2
CDR3 DNA: TGTGCCAGCAGCTTAACCGCAGGGGGCAACTATGGCTACACCTTC
CDR3 protein: CASSLTAGGNYGYTF

clone size: .
D gene: .
V gene: TRBV5-4
J gene: TRBJ2-5
CDR3 DNA: TGTGCCACCGCCCGGACGGTTCAAGAGACCCAGTACTTC
CDR3 protein: CATARTVQETQYF

clone size: .
D gene: .
V gene: TRBV5-4
J gene: TRBJ1-1
CDR3 DNA: TGTGCCAGCAGCTATGAGGGGCGTAGCCTGGTGAACACTGAAGCTTTCTTT
CDR3 protein: CASSYEGRSLVNTEAFF

clone size: once
D gene: .
V gene: TRBV29-1
J gene: TRBJ1-1
CDR3 DNA: TGCAGCGGACTCCTTTTAATGAACACTGAAGCTTTCTTT
CDR3 protein: CSGLLLMNTEAFF

clone size: .
D gene: TRBD1
V gene: TRBV9
J gene: TRBJ2-2
CDR3 DNA: TGTGCCAGCAGCGTAGTCGGCAGGGGGCTGTACACCGGGGAGCTGTTTTTT
CDR3 protein: CASSVVGRGLYTGELFF

clone size: .
D gene: .
V gene: TRBV11-2
J gene: TRBJ2-2
CDR3 DNA: TGTGCCAGCAGCTTAGACATCATCAGTGGGGGCACCGGGGAGCTGTTTTTT
CDR3 protein: CASSLDIISGGTGELFF

clone size: .
D gene: .
V gene: TRBV30
J gene: TRBJ1-2
CDR3 DNA: TGTGCCTGGAGTGGGGGAGGCTACACCTTC
CDR3 protein: CAWSGGGYTF

clone size: .
D gene: .
V gene: TRBV19
J gene: TRBJ1-5
CDR3 DNA: TGTGCCAGTAGTCGCCGCGGGGAACAGCCCCAGCATTTT
CDR3 protein: CASSRRGEQPQHF

clone size: .
D gene: .
V gene: TRBV7-2
J gene: TRBJ1-2
CDR3 DNA: TGTGCCAGCAGCTTAGCACGGCGCTCTTGGTACACCTTC
CDR3 protein: CASSLARRSWYTF

clone size: .
D gene: TRBD1
V gene: TRBV30
J gene: TRBJ2-1
CDR3 DNA: TGTGCCTGCAGTCCCGGGACAGTATACAATGAGCAGTTCTTC
CDR3 protein: CACSPGTVYNEQFF

clone size: .
D gene: .
V gene: TRBV9
J gene: TRBJ1-2
CDR3 DNA: TGTGCCAGCAGCGTAAATGGTGGGACCCTGAACTATGGCTACACCTTC
CDR3 protein: CASSVNGGTLNYGYTF

clone size: .
D gene: TRBD2
V gene: TRBV29-1
J gene: TRBJ2-1
CDR3 DNA: TGCAGCGTTGATGCACTAGCGGGAGCCTACAATGAGCAGTTCTTC
CDR3 protein: CSVDALAGAYNEQFF

clone size: .
D gene: TRBD1
V gene: TRBV29-1
J gene: TRBJ2-7
CDR3 DNA: TGCAGCGTATACGACAGGGGAAGGAACGAGCAGTACTTC
CDR3 protein: CSVYDRGRNEQYF

clone size: .
D gene: .
V gene: TRBV21-1
J gene: TRBJ1-1
CDR3 DNA: TGTGCCAGCAGCTCAGGGGGGGGCACTGAAGCTTTCTTT
CDR3 protein: CASSSGGGTEAFF

clone size: .
D gene: TRBD2
V gene: TRBV9
J gene: TRBJ2-7
CDR3 DNA: TGTGCCAGCAGCCCCGATGGAGGGAGGGTCTACGAGCAGTACTTC
CDR3 protein: CASSPDGGRVYEQYF

clone size: .
D gene: .
V gene: TRBV28
J gene: TRBJ2-1
CDR3 DNA: TGTGCCAGCAGTTTGGGGGGACCGGAGCAGTTCTTC
CDR3 protein: CASSLGGPEQFF

clone size: .
D gene: .
V gene: TRBV30
J gene: TRBJ1-5
CDR3 DNA: TGTGCCTGGAGTGTAATGGGGCCGAATCAGCCCCAGCATTTT
CDR3 protein: CAWSVMGPNQPQHF

clone size: .
D gene: .
V gene: TRBV7-3
J gene: TRBJ2-2
CDR3 DNA: TGTGCCAGCAGCTCCAAGGCCCCCCAGGGGGGCACCGGGGAGCTGTTTTTT
CDR3 protein: CASSSKAPQGGTGELFF

clone size: .
D gene: TRBD2
V gene: TRBV5-4
J gene: TRBJ2-1
CDR3 DNA: TGTGCCAGCAGCTTGTCTAGCGGGTACAATGAGCAGTTCTTC
CDR3 protein: CASSLSSGYNEQFF

clone size: .
D gene: .
V gene: TRBV29-1
J gene: TRBJ1-2
CDR3 DNA: TGCAGCGTTGTAACTTTCCAGGGCCAAGGTGGCTACACCTTC
CDR3 protein: CSVVTFQGQGGYTF

clone size: .
D gene: .
V gene: TRBV9
J gene: TRBJ1-4
CDR3 DNA: TGTGCCAGCGGGAGGGGTGAAAAACTGTTTTTT
CDR3 protein: CASGRGEKLFF

clone size: .
D gene: .
V gene: TRBV29-1
J gene: TRBJ2-5
CDR3 DNA: TGCAGCGTTGCCAGCATGGGGGAGACCCAGTACTTC
CDR3 protein: CSVASMGETQYF

clone size: .
D gene: .
V gene: TRBV30
J gene: TRBJ2-1
CDR3 DNA: TGTGCCTGGAGTGTAGATTCTTACAATGAGCAGTTCTTC
CDR3 protein: CAWSVDSYNEQFF

clone size: .
D gene: .
V gene: TRBV5-1
J gene: TRBJ2-5
CDR3 DNA: TGCGCCAGCAGCCGGGCTGTCGGGGGCCTTGAGGAGACCCAGTACTTC
CDR3 protein: CASSRAVGGLEETQYF

clone size: .
D gene: .
V gene: TRBV28
J gene: TRBJ1-1
CDR3 DNA: TGTGCCAGCAGTTTAGTGGGGGCGAACACTGAAGCTTTCTTT
CDR3 protein: CASSLVGANTEAFF

clone size: .
D gene: TRBD2
V gene: TRBV5-1
J gene: TRBJ2-7
CDR3 DNA: TGCGCCAGCAGCCCGGTCGGGCCTAGCGGGAGTGACGAGCAGTACTTC
CDR3 protein: CASSPVGPSGSDEQYF

clone size: .
D gene: .
V gene: TRBV28
J gene: TRBJ2-7
CDR3 DNA: TGTGCCAGCAGCACACAGGATACTTACGAGCAGTACTTC
CDR3 protein: CASSTQDTYEQYF

clone size: .
D gene: TRBD1
V gene: TRBV6-1
J gene: TRBJ1-5
CDR3 DNA: TGTGCCAGCAGGGGGACAGGGGAAGGCAATCAGCCCCAGCATTTT
CDR3 protein: CASRGTGEGNQPQHF

clone size: .
D gene: .
V gene: TRBV9
J gene: TRBJ1-4
CDR3 DNA: TGTGCCAGCAGCACCGCGGCAGCAACTAATGAAAAACTGTTTTTT
CDR3 protein: CASSTAAATNEKLFF

clone size: .
D gene: TRBD2
V gene: TRBV7-2
J gene: TRBJ2-7
CDR3 DNA: TGTGCCAGCAGGTACAGCGCGGGAGTCTCCTACGAGCAGTACTTC
CDR3 protein: CASRYSAGVSYEQYF

clone size: .
D gene: .
V gene: TRBV19
J gene: TRBJ1-2
CDR3 DNA: TGTGCCAGTAGTATACAACCGGGTAACTATGGCTACACCTTC
CDR3 protein: CASSIQPGNYGYTF

clone size: once
D gene: TRBD1
V gene: TRBV5-1
J gene: TRBJ2-2
CDR3 DNA: TGCGCCAGCAGCTCACCGGGACAGGGATTCACCGGGGAGCTGTTTTTT
CDR3 protein: CASSSPGQGFTGELFF

clone size: .
D gene: TRBD1
V gene: TRBV19
J gene: TRBJ1-2
CDR3 DNA: TGTGCCAGTAGTGTAACAGGGGGAAACCCCCGGGGTGGCTACACCTTC
CDR3 protein: CASSVTGGNPRGGYTF

clone size: .
D gene: TRBD1
V gene: TRBV28
J gene: TRBJ1-1
CDR3 DNA: TGTGCCAGCAGTTTAGGTTACGCCGGGACAGGGGGGAGGAACACTGAAGCTTTCTTT
CDR3 protein: CASSLGYAGTGGRNTEAFF

clone size: .
D gene: .
V gene: TRBV10-3
J gene: TRBJ2-1
CDR3 DNA: TGTGCCACCCTCAGCGGCGGCTCCTACAATGAGCAGTTCTTC
CDR3 protein: CATLSGGSYNEQFF

clone size: .
D gene: TRBD2
V gene: TRBV15
J gene: TRBJ2-2
CDR3 DNA: TGTGCCACCAGCAGGACCGGCCGGGGGGCCGGGGAGCTGTTTTTT
CDR3 protein: CATSRTGRGAGELFF

clone size: .
D gene: TRBD1
V gene: TRBV18
J gene: TRBJ1-2
CDR3 DNA: TGTGCCAGCTCACCGAGGACAGGGAAGGATGGCTACACCTTC
CDR3 protein: CASSPRTGKDGYTF

clone size: .
D gene: .
V gene: TRBV28
J gene: TRBJ1-2
CDR3 DNA: TGTGCCAGCAGTTTTTCTCACGAAAACTATGGCTACACCTTC
CDR3 protein: CASSFSHENYGYTF